Many counts were recorded for the clone carrying this T cell receptor beta chain. Its specificity is unknown. The V and J ends lost 3 bases and 5 bases respectively, with 10 bases between them. Per the germline V gene, CDR1 is SQVTM and CDR2 is ANQGSEA. The CDR3 consists of 13 residues. The data originate from a study of Graves' ophthalmopathy and Graves' hyperthyroidism. Study-wide findings and caveats: Most expanded clonotypes in thyroid above 0.001 frequency also showed up in blood. Sensitivity reached roughly 90% and specificity around 81% for a 13-signature model separating ophthalmopathy from stable hyperthyroidism.

The authors enrolled newly diagnosed hyperthyroidism patients aged 18 to 65 with under 2 months' duration. The diagnosis combined clinical symptoms, thyroxine, TRAb, thyroid ultrasound and orbital computed tomography scans. Amplification of the TCR beta CDR3 regions used RNA transcripts (as template). HTBI primers primed a first-round RT-PCR, and a second-round multiplex PCR followed. TCRdb analysed the multiplex PCR reads with MiXCR anew, one entry per CDR3 protein. This table has about 550,000 distinct CDR3 sequences, 35% to 40% appearing once. The V call is TRBV29-1, the J call TRBJ2-2, with a possible D match to TRBD1 (6 bases). This clonotype was obtained from an adult man with Graves' hyperthyroidism. Sequenced sample: peripheral blood or thyroid tissue (not recorded which). Here the CDR3 DNA reads TGCAGCGTTGACAGGGGCAGTACCGGGGAGCTGTTTTTT. It codes for CSVDRGSTGELFF.